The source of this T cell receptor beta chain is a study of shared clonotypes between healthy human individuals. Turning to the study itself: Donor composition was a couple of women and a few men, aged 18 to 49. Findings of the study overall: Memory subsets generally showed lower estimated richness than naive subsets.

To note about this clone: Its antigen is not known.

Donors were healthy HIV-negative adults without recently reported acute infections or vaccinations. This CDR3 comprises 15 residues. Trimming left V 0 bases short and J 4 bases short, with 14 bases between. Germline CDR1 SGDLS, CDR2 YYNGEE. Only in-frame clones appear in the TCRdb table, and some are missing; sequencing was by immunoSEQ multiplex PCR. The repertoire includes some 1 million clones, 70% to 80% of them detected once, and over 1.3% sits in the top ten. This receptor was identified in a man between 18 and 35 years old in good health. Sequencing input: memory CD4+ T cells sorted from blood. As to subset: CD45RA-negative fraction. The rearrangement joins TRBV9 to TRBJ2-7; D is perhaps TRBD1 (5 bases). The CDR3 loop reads CASSVGRAAFYEQYF. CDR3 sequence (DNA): TGTGCCAGCAGCGTAGGCAGGGCAGCCTTTTACGAGCAGTACTTC.